A single sample gave rise to the 10 T cell receptor beta chains below, sequenced in a study of T cells expressing NK-cell markers. TCRdb reprocessed the 5' RACE reads, with one entry per CDR3 protein and no DNA. The specimen's table records 250,000 or so distinct CDR3 sequences. Sequences were obtained from blood T cells: a sorted CD56 or NKG2C T cell subset, CD4+ or CD8+ T cells, or bulk PBMC T cells (not recorded which). The receptors were gathered from a woman between 18 and 70 years old in good health.

The genes are TRBV4-3 and TRBJ1-2; there is no DNA to check the TCRdb D call of TRBD1. The CDR3 covers 15 residues. Germline CDR1 and CDR2: LGHNA and YSLEER. This CDR3 is CASSQESTGNYGYTF.

CDR3: CASSSIRASRNTGELFF. The chain couples TRBV11-2 to TRBJ2-2; the TCRdb call, TRBD2, lacks DNA for checking. The CDR3 loop spans 17 amino acids. The germline CDR1 and CDR2 sequences are SGHAT and FQNNGV.

The chain employs TRBV4-2 and TRBJ2-2; TCRdb lists TRBD2, though no DNA is available to test this call. The CDR3 runs to 17 residues. Germline V gives CDR1 LGHNA, CDR2 YNFKEQ. Here the CDR3 reads CASSQERAGANTGELFF.

V and J are TRBV7-8 and TRBJ1-4. Germline CDR1 reads SGHVS; CDR2 reads FQNEAQ. The CDR3 has 17 residues. This CDR3 is CASSTPARKGIREKLFF.

The genes are TRBV5-1 and TRBJ2-5; with no DNA, the TCRdb D assignment of TRBD1 cannot be verified. CDR3 length: 15 residues. Germline lookup yields CDR1 SGHRS and CDR2 YFSETQ. This CDR3 reads CASSPSGGRRETQYF.

J is TRBJ1-2 and V is TRBV5-1; the D call from TCRdb, TRBD1, cannot be confirmed without DNA. CDR3 length: 14 amino acids. CDR1 is SGHRS, CDR2 YFSETQ, per germline. The CDR3: CASSEGQTNYGYTF.

The chain carries TRBV6-1 and TRBJ1-2; the TCRdb call, TRBD1, lacks DNA for checking. The germline V gene has CDR1 MNHNS and CDR2 SASEGT. CDR3 size: 11 residues. This chain's CDR3 is CASNRGGGYTF.

The rearrangement links TRBV5-4 to TRBJ2-2. The CDR3 spans 14 residues. CDR1 is SGHNT and CDR2 is YYREEE in the germline V gene (reference sequence). CDR3 amino acids: CASSLGRVSGELFF.

The chain has TRBV20-1 and TRBJ1-4; absent DNA, TCRdb's TRBD1 call cannot be checked. CDR1 DFQATT and CDR2 SNEGSKA come from the germline V gene (reference sequence). The CDR3 runs 11 residues. CDR3: CSAGTAEELFF.

The chain couples TRBV20-1 to TRBJ2-3; the TCRdb call, TRBD2, lacks DNA for checking. The CDR3 spans 14 residues. Per germline, CDR1 DFQATT and CDR2 SNEGSKA (reference sequence). The CDR3 sequence is CSARKGGPGDTQYF.